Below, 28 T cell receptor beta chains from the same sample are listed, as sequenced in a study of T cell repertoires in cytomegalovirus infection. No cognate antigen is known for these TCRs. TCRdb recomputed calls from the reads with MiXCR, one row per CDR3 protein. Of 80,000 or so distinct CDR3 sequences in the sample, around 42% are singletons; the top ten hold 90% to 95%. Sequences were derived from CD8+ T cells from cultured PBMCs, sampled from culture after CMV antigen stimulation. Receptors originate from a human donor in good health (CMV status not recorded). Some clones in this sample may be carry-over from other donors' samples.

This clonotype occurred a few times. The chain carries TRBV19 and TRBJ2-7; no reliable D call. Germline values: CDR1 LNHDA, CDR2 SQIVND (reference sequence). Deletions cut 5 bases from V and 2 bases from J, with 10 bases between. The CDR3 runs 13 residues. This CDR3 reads CASSPQLTYEQYF. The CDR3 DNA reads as TGTGCCAGTAGTCCCCAGCTAACCTACGAGCAGTACTTC.

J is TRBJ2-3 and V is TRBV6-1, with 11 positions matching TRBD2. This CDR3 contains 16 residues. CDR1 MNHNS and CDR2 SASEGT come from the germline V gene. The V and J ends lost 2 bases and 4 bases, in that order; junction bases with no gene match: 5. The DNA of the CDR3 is TGTGCCAGCAGTGAAATAGCGGGGGGGGAACCAGATACGCAGTATTTT. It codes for CASSEIAGGEPDTQYF.

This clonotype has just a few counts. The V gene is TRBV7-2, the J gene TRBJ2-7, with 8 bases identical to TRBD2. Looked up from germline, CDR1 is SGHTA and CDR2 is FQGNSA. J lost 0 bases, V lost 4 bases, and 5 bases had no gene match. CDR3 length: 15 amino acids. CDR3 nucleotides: TGTGCCAGCAGCTCAATCGGGGGGGCCTCCTACGAGCAGTACTTC. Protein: CASSSIGGASYEQYF.

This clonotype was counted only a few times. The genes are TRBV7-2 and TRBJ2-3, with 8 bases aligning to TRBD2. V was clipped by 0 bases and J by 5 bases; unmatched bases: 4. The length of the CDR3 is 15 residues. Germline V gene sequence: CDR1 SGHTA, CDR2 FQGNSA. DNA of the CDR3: TGTGCCAGCAGCTTAGCCGGGGGGGCCGTAGATACGCAGTATTTT. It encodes CASSLAGGAVDTQYF.

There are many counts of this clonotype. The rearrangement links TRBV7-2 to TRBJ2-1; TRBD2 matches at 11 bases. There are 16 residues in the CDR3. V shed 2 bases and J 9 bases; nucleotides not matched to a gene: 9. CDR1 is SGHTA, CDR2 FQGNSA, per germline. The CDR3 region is CASSLIVAGGLGEQFF. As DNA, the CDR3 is TGTGCCAGCAGCTTAATCGTAGCGGGGGGGTTGGGTGAGCAGTTCTTC.

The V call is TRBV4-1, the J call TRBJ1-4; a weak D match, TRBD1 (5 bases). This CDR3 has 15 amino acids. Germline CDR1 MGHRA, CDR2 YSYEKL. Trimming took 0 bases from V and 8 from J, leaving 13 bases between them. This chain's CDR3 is CASSQESGRREKLFF. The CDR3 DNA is TGCGCCAGCAGCCAAGAATCGGGACGAAGGGAAAAACTGTTTTTT.

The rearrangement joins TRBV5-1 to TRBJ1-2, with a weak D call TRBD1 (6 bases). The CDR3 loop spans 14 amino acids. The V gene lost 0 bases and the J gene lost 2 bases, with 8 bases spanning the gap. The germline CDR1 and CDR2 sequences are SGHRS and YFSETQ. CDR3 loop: CASSLGTANYGYTF. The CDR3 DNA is TGCGCCAGCAGCTTGGGGACAGCCAACTATGGCTACACCTTC.

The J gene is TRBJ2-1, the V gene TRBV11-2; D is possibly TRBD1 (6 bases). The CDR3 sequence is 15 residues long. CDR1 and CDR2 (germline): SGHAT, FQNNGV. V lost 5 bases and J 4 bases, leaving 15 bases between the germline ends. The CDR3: CASSPSGAGYNEQFF. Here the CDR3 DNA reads TGTGCCAGCAGCCCCTCAGGGGCGGGTTACAATGAGCAGTTCTTC.

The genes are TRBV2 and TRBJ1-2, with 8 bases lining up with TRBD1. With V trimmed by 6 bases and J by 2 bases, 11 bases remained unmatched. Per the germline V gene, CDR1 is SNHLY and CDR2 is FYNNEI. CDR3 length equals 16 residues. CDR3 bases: TGTGCCAGCAGGCGCGGGACAGGAAATAGGAACTATGGCTACACCTTC. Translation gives CASRRGTGNRNYGYTF.

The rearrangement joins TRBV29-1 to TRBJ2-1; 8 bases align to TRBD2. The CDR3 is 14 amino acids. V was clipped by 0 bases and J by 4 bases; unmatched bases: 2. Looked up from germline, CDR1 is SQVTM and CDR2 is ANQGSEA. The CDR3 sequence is CSVEERGVYNEQFF. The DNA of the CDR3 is TGCAGCGTTGAAGAGCGGGGGGTTTACAATGAGCAGTTCTTC.

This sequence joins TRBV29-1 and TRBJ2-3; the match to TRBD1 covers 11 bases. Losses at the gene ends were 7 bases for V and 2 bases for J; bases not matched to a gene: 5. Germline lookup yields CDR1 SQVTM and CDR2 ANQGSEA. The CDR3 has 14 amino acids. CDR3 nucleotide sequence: TGCAGCGGGGGACAGGGGGAATCCACAGATACGCAGTATTTT. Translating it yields CSGGQGESTDTQYF.

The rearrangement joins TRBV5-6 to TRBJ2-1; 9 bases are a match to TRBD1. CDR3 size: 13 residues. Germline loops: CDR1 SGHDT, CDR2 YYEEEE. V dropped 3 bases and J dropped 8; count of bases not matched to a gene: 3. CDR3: CASSSGQGYEQFF. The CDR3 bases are TGTGCCAGCAGCTCGGGACAGGGATATGAGCAGTTCTTC.

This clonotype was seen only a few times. In DNA form, the CDR3 reads TGTGCCAGCAGTTACTCGAATTCTGGGGGCGACACTGAAGCTTTCTTT. This encodes CASSYSNSGGDTEAFF. The chain carries TRBV6-6 and TRBJ1-1; D perhaps matches TRBD1 (6 bases). The CDR3 covers 16 residues. The germline CDR1 and CDR2 sequences are MNHNY and SVGAGI (reference sequence). V was clipped by 0 bases and J by 3 bases, with 14 bases between them.

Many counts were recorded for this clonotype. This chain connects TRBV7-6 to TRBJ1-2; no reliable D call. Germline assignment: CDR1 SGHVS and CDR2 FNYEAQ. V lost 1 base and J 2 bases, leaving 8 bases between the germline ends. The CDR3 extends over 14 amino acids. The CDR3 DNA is TGTGCCAGCAGCTTAGGCGGAACCAACTATGGCTACACCTTC. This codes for CASSLGGTNYGYTF.

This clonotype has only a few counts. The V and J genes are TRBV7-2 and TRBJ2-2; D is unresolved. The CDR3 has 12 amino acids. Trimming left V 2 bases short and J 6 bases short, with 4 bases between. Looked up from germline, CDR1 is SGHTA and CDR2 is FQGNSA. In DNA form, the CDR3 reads TGTGCCAGCAGCTTACCTGCCGGGGAGCTGTTTTTT. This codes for CASSLPAGELFF.

Written as DNA, the CDR3 is TGTGCCAGCAGCTGGGGACAGGGTGTCACTGAAGCTTTCTTT. Translating it yields CASSWGQGVTEAFF. The chain joins TRBV5-8 to TRBJ1-1, with 9 nucleotides matching TRBD1. The V and J ends lost 3 bases and 4 bases, in that order; junction bases with no gene match: 4. The germline V gene has CDR1 SGHTS and CDR2 YDEGEE. The CDR3 has 14 amino acids.

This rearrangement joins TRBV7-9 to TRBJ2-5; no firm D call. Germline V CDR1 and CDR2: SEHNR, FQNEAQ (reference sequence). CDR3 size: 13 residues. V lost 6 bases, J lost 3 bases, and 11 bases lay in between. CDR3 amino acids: CASSPSREETQYF. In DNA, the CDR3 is TGTGCCAGCAGTCCCAGTAGGGAAGAGACCCAGTACTTC.

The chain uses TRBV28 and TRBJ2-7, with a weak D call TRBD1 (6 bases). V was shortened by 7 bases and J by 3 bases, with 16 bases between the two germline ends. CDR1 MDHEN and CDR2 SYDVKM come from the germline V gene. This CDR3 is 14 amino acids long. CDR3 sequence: CASISADRFYEQYF. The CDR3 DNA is TGTGCCAGCATCTCCGCGGACAGATTCTACGAGCAGTACTTC.

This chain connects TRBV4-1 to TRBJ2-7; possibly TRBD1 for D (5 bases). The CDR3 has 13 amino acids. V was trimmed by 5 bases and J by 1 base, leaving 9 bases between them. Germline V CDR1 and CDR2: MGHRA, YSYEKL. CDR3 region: CASSSKGSYEQYF. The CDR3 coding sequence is TGCGCCAGCAGCTCGAAGGGGTCCTACGAGCAGTACTTC.

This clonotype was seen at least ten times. The CDR3 nucleotides are TGTGCCAGCAGCTTGGACGCGAGCTCCTACAATGAGCAGTTCTTC. This encodes CASSLDASSYNEQFF. The rearrangement joins TRBV7-3 to TRBJ2-1; D is unresolved. The germline CDR1 and CDR2 sequences are SGHTA and FQGTGA. The CDR3 runs 15 residues. V was clipped by 3 bases and J by 0 bases, with 9 bases between them.

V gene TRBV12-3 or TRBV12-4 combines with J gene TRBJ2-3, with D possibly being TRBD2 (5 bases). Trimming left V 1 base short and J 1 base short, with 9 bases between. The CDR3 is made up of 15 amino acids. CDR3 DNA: TGTGCCAGCAGTTTAGACGGGCGGGGCACAGATACGCAGTATTTT. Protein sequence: CASSLDGRGTDTQYF.

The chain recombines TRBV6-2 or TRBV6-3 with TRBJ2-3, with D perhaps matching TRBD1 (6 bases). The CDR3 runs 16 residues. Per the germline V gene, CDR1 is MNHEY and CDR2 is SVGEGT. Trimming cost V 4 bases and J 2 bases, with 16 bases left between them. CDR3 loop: CASSFDPGHTTDTQYF. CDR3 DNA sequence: TGTGCCAGCAGTTTCGACCCGGGACACACCACAGATACGCAGTATTTT.

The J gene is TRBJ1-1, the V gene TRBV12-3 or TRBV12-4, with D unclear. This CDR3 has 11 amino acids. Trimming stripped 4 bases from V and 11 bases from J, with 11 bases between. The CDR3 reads CASSYNTAAFF. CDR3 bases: TGTGCCAGCAGTTACAACACGGCGGCTTTCTTT.

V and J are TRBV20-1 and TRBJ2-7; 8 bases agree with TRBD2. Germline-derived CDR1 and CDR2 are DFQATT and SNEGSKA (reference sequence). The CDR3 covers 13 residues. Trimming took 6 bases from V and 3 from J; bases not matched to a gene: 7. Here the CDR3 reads CSAPGGVFYEQYF. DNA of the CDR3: TGCAGTGCCCCGGGGGGGGTCTTCTACGAGCAGTACTTC.

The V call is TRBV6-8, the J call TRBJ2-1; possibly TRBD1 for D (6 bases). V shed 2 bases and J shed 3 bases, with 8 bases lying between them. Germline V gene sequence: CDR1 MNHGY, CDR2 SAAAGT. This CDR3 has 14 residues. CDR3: CASSYRGNYNEQFF. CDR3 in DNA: TGTGCCAGCAGTTACAGGGGGAACTACAATGAGCAGTTCTTC.

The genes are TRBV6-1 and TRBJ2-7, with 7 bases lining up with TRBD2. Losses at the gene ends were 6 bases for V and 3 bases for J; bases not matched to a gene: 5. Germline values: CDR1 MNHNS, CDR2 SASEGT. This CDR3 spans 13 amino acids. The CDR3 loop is CASRSWEGYEQYF. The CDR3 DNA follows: TGTGCCAGCAGATCATGGGAGGGCTACGAGCAGTACTTC.

The CDR3 region is CASLWDRGLYEQYF. CDR3 nucleotide sequence: TGTGCCAGCCTATGGGACAGGGGGCTCTACGAGCAGTACTTC. The gene calls are TRBV2 and TRBJ2-7, with TRBD1 identical over 12 bases. CDR1 SNHLY and CDR2 FYNNEI come from the germline V gene. CDR3 length: 14 residues. The V and J ends lost 8 bases and 3 bases, in that order; junction bases with no gene match: 5.

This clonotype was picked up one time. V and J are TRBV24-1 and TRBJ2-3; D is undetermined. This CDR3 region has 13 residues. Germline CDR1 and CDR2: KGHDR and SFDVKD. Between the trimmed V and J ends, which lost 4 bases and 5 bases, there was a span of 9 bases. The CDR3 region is CATSDAALDTQYF. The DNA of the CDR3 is TGTGCCACCAGTGACGCCGCCCTAGATACGCAGTATTTT.